This is a list of T cell receptor beta chains from one sample in a study of blood T cell repertoires in COVID-19. TCRdb's table, derived via immunoSEQ multiplex PCR, lists solely in-frame clones and lacks some. This sample has around 69,000 clones, with 82% found just once. Sequencing was done on a sample of peripheral blood. Receptors were obtained from a woman aged 55-69 years with acute or convalescent COVID-19. Both conserved end residues are part of each CDR3. The D gene is left open where the match is weak. Expanded clones get a size class; other rows say once, few or many, or leave the size out.

clone_size	v_call	cdr3_length	d_call	j_call	cdr3_aa	cdr3_nt
NA	TRBV18	17	TRBD1	TRBJ1-1	CASSPTLPGTGNTEAFF	TGTGCCAGCTCACCAACGCTCCCGGGGACAGGGAACACTGAAGCTTTCTTT
NA	TRBV5-1	13	NA	TRBJ1-2	CASSLSSNYGYTF	TGCGCCAGCAGCTTATCGTCTAACTATGGCTACACCTTC
NA	TRBV5-6	13	TRBD1	TRBJ2-3	CASSRQGSDTQYF	TGTGCCAGCAGCCGACAGGGGTCAGATACGCAGTATTTT
NA	TRBV5-5	14	NA	TRBJ2-1	CASSLVQNYNEQFF	TGTGCCAGCAGCTTGGTGCAGAACTACAATGAGCAGTTCTTC
NA	TRBV19	13	NA	TRBJ1-5	CASSKQNNQPQHF	TGTGCCAGTAGTAAACAGAACAATCAGCCCCAGCATTTT
NA	TRBV27	14	TRBD1	TRBJ1-5	CASSLSGGDQPQHF	TGTGCCAGCAGTTTATCAGGGGGCGATCAGCCCCAGCATTTT
NA	TRBV10-3	13	NA	TRBJ1-5	CATLGGLNQPQHF	TGTGCCACCCTGGGCGGGCTCAATCAGCCCCAGCATTTT
NA	TRBV27	15	TRBD2	TRBJ2-1	CASSLGAGGYNEQFF	TGTGCCAGCAGTTTAGGAGCGGGGGGCTACAATGAGCAGTTCTTC
NA	TRBV23-1	17	TRBD2	TRBJ2-5	CASSQNLAGDRLETQYF	TGCGCCAGCAGTCAAAACCTAGCGGGGGACAGGTTGGAGACCCAGTACTTC
NA	TRBV6-5	15	NA	TRBJ1-5	CASSYSGQSSQPQHF	TGTGCCAGCAGTTACTCGGGGCAGTCGTCTCAGCCCCAGCATTTT
NA	TRBV30	15	TRBD1	TRBJ2-3	CAWSGGQGRTDTQYF	TGTGCCTGGAGCGGAGGACAGGGGCGCACAGATACGCAGTATTTT
NA	TRBV5-6	17	TRBD2	TRBJ2-1	CASSPDTSGHYYNEQFF	TGTGCCAGCAGCCCGGACACTAGCGGGCATTACTACAATGAGCAGTTCTTC
NA	TRBV15	15	NA	TRBJ2-1	CATSRGTLPGNEQFF	TGTGCCACCAGCAGAGGTACACTACCCGGCAATGAGCAGTTCTTC
NA	TRBV6-1	15	TRBD1	TRBJ1-1	CASSEATGVIAEAFF	TGTGCCAGCAGTGAAGCGACAGGGGTTATCGCTGAAGCTTTCTTT
few	TRBV21-1	13	NA	TRBJ1-6	CASYHTPGSPLHF	TGTGCCAGCTATCATACCCCAGGGTCACCCCTCCACTTT
NA	TRBV5-6	18	NA	TRBJ2-2	CASSLVRSGIANTGELFF	TGTGCCAGCAGCTTGGTCCGATCAGGCATCGCGAACACCGGGGAGCTGTTTTTT
NA	TRBV7-6	12	NA	TRBJ2-3	CASSSTTDTQYF	TGTGCCAGCAGCAGCACCACAGATACGCAGTATTTT
NA	TRBV19	14	NA	TRBJ2-1	CASTISAGPGEQFF	TGTGCCAGTACCATCTCGGCGGGGCCAGGTGAGCAGTTCTTC
NA	TRBV5-1	16	TRBD1	TRBJ2-7	CASSSGSGTGGYEQYF	TGCGCCAGCAGCTCCGGCTCGGGGACAGGGGGGTACGAGCAGTACTTC
NA	TRBV2	12	TRBD1	TRBJ2-5	CASRTGGGTQYF	TGTGCCAGCAGGACAGGGGGTGGGACCCAGTACTTC